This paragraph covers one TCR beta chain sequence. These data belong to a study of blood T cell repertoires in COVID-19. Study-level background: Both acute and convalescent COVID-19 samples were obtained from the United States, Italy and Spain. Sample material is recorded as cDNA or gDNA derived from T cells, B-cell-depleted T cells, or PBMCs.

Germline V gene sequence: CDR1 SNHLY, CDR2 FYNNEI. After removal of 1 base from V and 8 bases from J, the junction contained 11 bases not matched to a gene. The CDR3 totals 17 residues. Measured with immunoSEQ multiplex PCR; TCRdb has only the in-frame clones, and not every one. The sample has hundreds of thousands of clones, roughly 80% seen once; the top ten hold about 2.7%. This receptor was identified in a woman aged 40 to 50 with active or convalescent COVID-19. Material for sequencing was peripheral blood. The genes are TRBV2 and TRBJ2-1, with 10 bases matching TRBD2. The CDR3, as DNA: TGTGCCAGCAGTGAAGACCATGCTAGCGGGGGAATTGATGAGCAGTTCTTC. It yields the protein CASSEDHASGGIDEQFF.